This T cell receptor (beta chain) comes out of a study of control samples from healthy donors and cancer patients. Assay: immunoSEQ multiplex PCR; the TCRdb copy retains only in-frame clones and omits some. The sample carries fewer than 100,000 clones, approximately 82% recorded once. This TCR derives from an older woman in good health. The sequencing sample was made of blood.

DNA for the CDR3: TGTGCCAGCAGCCAAGGGGGCAGGGTGGATGGCTACACCTTC. Translated: CASSQGGRVDGYTF. This rearrangement joins TRBV3-1 (or the pseudogene TRBV3-2) to TRBJ1-2; possibly TRBD1 for D (5 bases). The germline V gene has CDR1 LGHDT and CDR2 YNNKEL (reference sequence). V lost 1 base to trimming and J lost 6 bases, with 12 bases between them. The CDR3 contains 14 residues.